The clone carrying this T cell receptor (beta chain) was counted between two and nine times. The data belong to a study of identical twins. A single record per CDR3 protein comes from TCRdb applying MiXCR to the 5' RACE reads. This sample has fewer than 250,000 distinct CDR3 sequences; around a sixth occur once, and the top ten carry over 35%. Trimming at V came to 1 base and at J to 2 bases, leaving 9 bases not matched to a gene. This CDR3 has 19 residues. Germline CDR1 SGDLS, CDR2 YYNGEE. The same data also went into a second study, on T cells expressing NK-cell markers.

The rearrangement joins TRBV9 to TRBJ2-6; 10 nucleotides match TRBD1. This TCR derives from a woman aged 18 to 35 in good health. Sequenced input: CD8+ T cells sorted from blood. DNA of the CDR3: TGTGCCAGCAGCGTACGGGGGGGACAGGGGACCCCTGGGGCCAACGTCCTGACTTTC. It codes for CASSVRGGQGTPGANVLTF.